Presented here are 22 T cell receptor beta chains from one specimen sequenced in a study of OX40 agonist ivuxolimab in advanced cancers. The protocol was immunoSEQ multiplex PCR, while the TCRdb copy is restricted to in-frame clones and leaves out a portion. The sample carries 55,000 to 70,000 clones, roughly 89% recorded once. This material consisted of CD4+ or CD8+ T cells sorted from blood, taken in a trial of the OX40 agonist ivuxolimab. These TCRs come from an adult with an advanced solid tumor such as melanoma, head and neck, liver or kidney cancer.

This CDR3 is CASSPPGEGSTEAFF. DNA of the CDR3: TGTGCCAGCAGTCCTCCGGGCGAAGGGAGCACTGAAGCTTTCTTT. This chain links TRBV28 with TRBJ1-1, with D unclear. V lost 5 bases to trimming and J lost 4 bases, with 17 bases between them. The V gene's germline CDR1 is MDHEN and CDR2 SYDVKM. The CDR3 is 15 amino acids.

The chain employs TRBV6-6 and TRBJ1-1; D gene ambiguous. Germline assignment: CDR1 MNHNY and CDR2 SVGAGI (reference sequence). V was clipped by 6 bases and J by 6 bases, with 8 bases between them. The CDR3 is made up of 11 amino acids. CDR3 residues: CASSLEAEAFF. The CDR3 nucleotides read TGTGCCAGCAGCCTCGAGGCTGAAGCTTTCTTT.

The J gene is TRBJ2-7, the V gene TRBV6-5; TRBD2 matches 11 bases. V shed 5 bases and J 4 bases; nucleotides not matched to a gene: 7. Germline V gene data show CDR1 as MNHEY and CDR2 as SVGAGI. CDR3 size: 15 residues. The CDR3 DNA is TGTGCCAGCAGTCCCCCTAGCGGGGGGCGTTACGAGCAGTACTTC. Protein product: CASSPPSGGRYEQYF.

The J gene is TRBJ2-1, the V gene TRBV5-8, with D maybe TRBD1 (5 bases). Germline CDR1 SGHTS, CDR2 YDEGEE. The CDR3 is 11 residues long. V was cut by 4 bases and J by 9 bases, with 8 bases left in between. CDR3 protein: CASSATAEQFF. The CDR3 DNA follows: TGTGCCAGCAGCGCGACAGCTGAGCAGTTCTTC.

The gene calls are TRBV2 and TRBJ2-3, with TRBD2 matching over 11 bases. The CDR3 is made up of 14 amino acids. Germline CDR1 is SNHLY and CDR2 is FYNNEI. Trimming took 8 bases from V and 4 from J; bases not matched to a gene: 5. The CDR3 DNA follows: TGTGCCAGCCGACTAGCGGGAACGTCAGATACGCAGTATTTT. Protein: CASRLAGTSDTQYF.

This clone was seen only once. This sequence joins TRBV29-1 and TRBJ2-1; D perhaps matches TRBD1 (6 bases). The germline V gene has CDR1 SQVTM and CDR2 ANQGSEA. This CDR3 is built from 11 residues. The germline V and J ends were trimmed by 6 bases and 12 bases, with 15 bases remaining between them. The CDR3 reads CSVDTGLGQFF. The DNA of the CDR3 is TGCAGCGTGGATACAGGGTTGGGGCAGTTCTTC.

The rearrangement links TRBV9 to TRBJ1-1, with D possibly matching TRBD1 (6 bases). With 0 bases removed from V and 4 bases from J, the gap between germline ends came to 13 bases. CDR3 length: 15 amino acids. Looked up from germline, CDR1 is SGDLS and CDR2 is YYNGEE. The CDR3 sequence: CASSVASRGGTEAFF. The CDR3 DNA reads as TGTGCCAGCAGCGTAGCGAGCAGGGGCGGCACTGAAGCTTTCTTT. Together with reference TRBV9 and TRBJ1-1, the CDR3 gives the full variable domain: DSGVTQTPKHLITATGQRVTLRCSPRSGDLSVYWYQQSLDQGLQFLIQYYNGEERAKGNILERFSAQQFPDLHSELNLSSLELGDSALYFCASSVASRGGTEAFFGQGTRLTVV.

The chain combines TRBV9 with TRBJ1-3; 8 bases are a match to TRBD1. The CDR3 totals 16 residues. V lost 0 bases, J lost 3 bases, and 5 bases stayed unmatched. CDR1 and CDR2 (germline): SGDLS, YYNGEE. CDR3 coding DNA: TGTGCCAGCAGCGTAGCAGGACAGGGAGGTGGAAACACCATATATTTT. It yields the protein CASSVAGQGGGNTIYF.

The chain couples TRBV2 to TRBJ1-1, with D possibly TRBD1 on 6 matching bases. The CDR3 is 14 residues long. The ends were cut back, 3 bases at V and 3 bases at J, with 11 bases in the middle. From germline, CDR1 is SNHLY and CDR2 FYNNEI. Written as DNA, the CDR3 is TGTGCCAGCAGTGATCTACAGGGTGACACTGAAGCTTTCTTT. It codes for CASSDLQGDTEAFF.

The rearrangement joins TRBV28 to TRBJ2-6; TRBD2 aligns across 10 bases. J gave up 0 bases and V 6 bases, and 5 bases lay outside the gene matches. Germline CDR1 and CDR2: MDHEN and SYDVKM. The CDR3 spans 17 residues. The CDR3 sequence is CASRPLAGSSGANVLTF. CDR3 bases: TGTGCCAGCAGACCACTAGCGGGATCCTCTGGGGCCAACGTCCTGACTTTC. Full variable domain (remainder filled in from reference TRBV28 and TRBJ2-6): DVKVTQSSRYLVKRTGEKVFLECVQDMDHENMFWYRQDPGLGLRLIYFSYDVKMKEKGDIPEGYSVSREKKERFSLILESASTNQTSMYLCASRPLAGSSGANVLTFGAGSRLTVL.

The rearrangement uses TRBV30 and TRBJ2-7; the D gene is possibly TRBD1 (6 bases). Germline CDR1 GTSNPN, CDR2 SVGIG (reference sequence). V shed 6 bases and J shed 5 bases, with 14 bases lying between them. This CDR3 region has 12 residues. CDR3 region: CACSLGGNEQYF. CDR3 DNA: TGTGCCTGTAGCCTTGGGGGCAACGAGCAGTACTTC.

The gene calls are TRBV11-2 and TRBJ2-5; no clear D. The tail of the sequence fits TRBJ2-7 better, so the J call may be wrong. The CDR3 loop spans 13 amino acids. CDR1 is SGHAT, CDR2 FQNNGV, per germline. The DNA for the CDR3 is TGTGCCAGCAGCTTAGATCTTAGTTACGAGCAGTACTTC. This encodes CASSLDLSYEQYF.

This clone was detected once. The V call is TRBV6-5, the J call TRBJ1-5; D is uncertain. Germline V CDR1 and CDR2: MNHEY, SVGAGI. V was shortened by 6 bases and J by 0 bases, with 12 bases between the two germline ends. This CDR3 has 15 residues. CDR3 sequence: CASSQGRNSNQPQHF. In DNA form, the CDR3 reads TGTGCCAGCAGCCAAGGACGGAATAGCAATCAGCCCCAGCATTTT.

This clone was seen a single time. The rearrangement links TRBV7-9 to TRBJ2-7; D gene unclear. Germline CDR1 is SEHNR and CDR2 is FQNEAQ (reference sequence). V lost 8 bases and J 7 bases, leaving 15 bases between the germline ends. This CDR3 has 12 amino acids. CDR3 sequence (DNA): TGTGCCAGCGGCACCACCGATAGGGAGCAGTACTTC. Its translation: CASGTTDREQYF.

The chain uses TRBV5-1 and TRBJ2-5, with 8 bases lining up with TRBD1. The J segment lost 2 bases and the V segment lost 2 bases, leaving 8 bases of the junction unmatched. CDR1 and CDR2 from the germline V gene are SGHRS and YFSETQ. The CDR3 totals 16 residues. The CDR3 DNA reads as TGCGCCAGCAGCTTACAGGGGGGAGACCCACAAGAGACCCAGTACTTC. Translated, it gives CASSLQGGDPQETQYF.

This chain connects TRBV7-3 to TRBJ2-5; no firm D call. The end of the DNA fits TRBJ2-7 better, so the J call may be wrong. The CDR3 has 13 residues. CDR1 and CDR2 from the germline V gene are SGHTA and FQGTGA. The CDR3 sequence is CASSLPSKYEQYF. The CDR3 DNA sequence: TGTGCCAGCAGCTTACCCTCCAAGTACGAGCAGTACTTC.

This clone was seen a handful of times. At one boundary the junction diverges from the germline segment, which might be a read error. This sequence joins TRBV5-1 and TRBJ2-5, with TRBD1 identical over 9 bases. The CDR3 covers 14 residues. Germline V gene data show CDR1 as SGHRS and CDR2 as YFSETQ. CDR3 coding DNA: TGTGCCAGCAGCATGGGACAGGGCCGAGAGACCCAGTACTTC. It is translated as CASSMGQGRETQYF. Full variable domain (outside the CDR3, taken from reference TRBV5-1 and TRBJ2-5): KAGVTQTPRYLIKTRGQQVTLSCSPISGHRSVSWYQQTPGQGLQFLFEYFSETQRNKGNFPGRFSGRQFSNSRSEMNVSTLELGDSALYLCASSMGQGRETQYFGPGTRLLVL.

This clone has a single count. The rearrangement uses TRBV19 and TRBJ2-1, with a weak D call TRBD1 (5 bases). From germline, CDR1 is LNHDA and CDR2 SQIVND (reference sequence). The CDR3 sequence is 14 residues long. V was cut by 6 bases and J by 8 bases, with 17 bases left in between. DNA for the CDR3: TGTGCCAGTAGCCACCAGGGTAACAGACATGAGCAGTTCTTC. Amino acids: CASSHQGNRHEQFF.

The gene calls are TRBV9 and TRBJ2-2; 11 nucleotides line up with TRBD2. Germline values: CDR1 SGDLS, CDR2 YYNGEE. This CDR3 spans 17 amino acids. V was clipped by 4 bases and J by 0 bases; unmatched bases: 5. CDR3 in amino acids: CASSPLAGGSNTGELFF. In nucleotides, the CDR3 is TGTGCCAGCAGCCCCCTAGCGGGAGGCTCGAACACCGGGGAGCTGTTTTTT.

This clone was found a few times. V gene TRBV5-3 combines with J gene TRBJ1-2; D gene ambiguous. TRBV5-3 is classed as an ORF, of uncertain function. The length of the CDR3 is 15 residues. The V gene lost 3 bases and the J gene lost 3 bases, with 15 bases spanning the gap. CDR3 in DNA: TGTGCCAGAAGCTCTCACCTAACTGTCTACTATGGCTACACCTTC. Translation gives CARSSHLTVYYGYTF.

The gene calls are TRBV2 and TRBJ2-1; D uncertain. The V end was cut by 1 base, the J end by 3 bases, with 4 bases between. CDR1 and CDR2 from the germline V gene are SNHLY and FYNNEI. The CDR3 has 13 residues. The CDR3 is CASSEDSYNEQFF. CDR3 in DNA: TGTGCCAGCAGTGAAGACAGCTACAATGAGCAGTTCTTC.

The V and J genes are TRBV2 and TRBJ2-3, with D perhaps TRBD1 (5 bases). V gave up 7 bases and J gave up 10 bases, with 18 bases separating them. CDR1 SNHLY and CDR2 FYNNEI come from the germline V gene. The CDR3 is made up of 13 amino acids. Here the CDR3 reads CASIVTGYEPQYF. The CDR3 DNA is TGTGCCAGCATCGTAACAGGCTACGAGCCGCAGTATTTT.